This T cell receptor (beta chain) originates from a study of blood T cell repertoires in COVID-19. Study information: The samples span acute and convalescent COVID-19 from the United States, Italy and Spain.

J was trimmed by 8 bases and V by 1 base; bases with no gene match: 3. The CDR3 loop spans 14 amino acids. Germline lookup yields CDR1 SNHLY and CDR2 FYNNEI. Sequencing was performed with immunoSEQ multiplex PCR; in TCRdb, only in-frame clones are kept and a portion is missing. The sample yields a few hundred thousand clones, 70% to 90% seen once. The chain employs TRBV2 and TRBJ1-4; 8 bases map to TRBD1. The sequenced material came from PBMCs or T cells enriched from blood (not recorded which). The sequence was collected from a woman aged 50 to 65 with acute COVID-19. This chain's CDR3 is CASSEDRGREKLFF. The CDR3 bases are TGTGCCAGCAGTGAAGACAGGGGGAGGGAAAAACTGTTTTTT.